These 18 T cell receptor beta chains were sequenced from one sample in a study of Ad26.COV2.S vaccination and SARS-CoV-2 variants. Sequencing was performed with immunoSEQ multiplex PCR; in TCRdb, only in-frame clones are kept and a portion is missing. The sample contains some 410,000 clones, around 92% of which appear only once. The treatment was: about 20 received Ad26.COV2.S at low or high dose, single or two shots; roughly 5 received placebo; per-sample allocation not given. Sampling took place 63 days after the first vaccine or placebo injection. The sample in question was peripheral blood, obtained in a trial of Ad26.COV2.S vaccine versus placebo. Every receptor here comes from a person aged 18-60 years who received the Ad26.COV2.S COVID-19 vaccine or a placebo.

The V gene is TRBV5-1, the J gene TRBJ2-5; TRBD1 might be the D (5 bases). The germline gives CDR1 SGHRS, CDR2 YFSETQ. Trimming cost V 0 bases and J 4 bases, with 10 bases left between them. CDR3 length: 14 residues. This CDR3 reads CASSLGLRAETQYF. The CDR3 nucleotides read TGCGCCAGCAGCTTGGGACTCAGGGCAGAGACCCAGTACTTC.

This clone has a single count. The chain links TRBV9 to TRBJ1-2, with D perhaps TRBD1 (5 bases). This CDR3 comprises 13 residues. Germline V gene lookup returns CDR1 SGDLS and CDR2 YYNGEE. Trimming pared 4 bases from V and 2 bases from J, leaving 9 bases between. CDR3 protein: CASSLDSNYGYTF. CDR3 nucleotide sequence: TGTGCCAGCAGCTTAGACAGCAACTATGGCTACACCTTC. Drawing the rest from reference TRBV9 and TRBJ1-2, the complete variable domain is DSGVTQTPKHLITATGQRVTLRCSPRSGDLSVYWYQQSLDQGLQFLIQYYNGEERAKGNILERFSAQQFPDLHSELNLSSLELGDSALYFCASSLDSNYGYTFGSGTRLTVV.

The gene calls are TRBV27 and TRBJ1-1; TRBD1 matches at 7 bases. The junction had 12 bases not matched to a gene; V was cut back by 5 bases and J by 0 bases. This CDR3 contains 17 residues. The germline V gene has CDR1 MNHEY and CDR2 SMNVEV (reference sequence). CDR3 nucleotides: TGTGCCAGCAGTCAATCACACACAGGGACAGTGAACACTGAAGCTTTCTTT. Its protein product is CASSQSHTGTVNTEAFF.

CDR3 nucleotide sequence: TGTGCCTGGACCCCCGGTGAGCAGTTCTTC. It specifies CAWTPGEQFF. J is TRBJ2-1 and V is TRBV30; no reliable D call. CDR3 size: 10 residues. Germline V gene data show CDR1 as GTSNPN and CDR2 as SVGIG (reference sequence). Trimming took off 4 bases at V and 9 bases at J, with 7 bases between the two ends.

J is TRBJ1-5 and V is TRBV19; D not certain. Per the germline V gene, CDR1 is LNHDA and CDR2 is SQIVND (reference sequence). This CDR3 has 15 residues. V was shortened by 0 bases and J by 1 base, with 7 bases between the two germline ends. The CDR3 DNA follows: TGTGCCAGTAGTATAGACCTCAGGAGCAATCAGCCCCAGCATTTT. It is translated as CASSIDLRSNQPQHF.

The chain uses TRBV28 and TRBJ1-5; the D is unclear. V was cut by 3 bases and J by 3 bases, with 12 bases left in between. The CDR3 runs to 15 residues. Looked up from germline, CDR1 is MDHEN and CDR2 is SYDVKM. The CDR3 nucleotides read TGTGCCAGCAGTTTCATTCCCAACTACAATCAGCCCCAGCATTTT. This gives the protein CASSFIPNYNQPQHF. Full variable domain (remainder filled in from reference TRBV28 and TRBJ1-5): DVKVTQSSRYLVKRTGEKVFLECVQDMDHENMFWYRQDPGLGLRLIYFSYDVKMKEKGDIPEGYSVSREKKERFSLILESASTNQTSMYLCASSFIPNYNQPQHFGDGTRLSIL.

The rearrangement uses TRBV6-2 or TRBV6-3 and TRBJ2-5; 7 nucleotides agree with TRBD2. The CDR3 loop spans 15 amino acids. With V trimmed by 2 bases and J by 1 base, 4 bases remained unmatched. Germline V gives CDR1 MNHEY, CDR2 SVGEGT. The CDR3 reads CASSYLRTSQETQYF. The CDR3 DNA follows: TGTGCCAGCAGTTACCTCCGGACTAGCCAAGAGACCCAGTACTTC.

The chain employs TRBV6-6 and TRBJ1-1; D remains unclear. V dropped 6 bases and J dropped 0 bases, with 8 bases sitting between them. The length of the CDR3 is 13 residues. CDR1 is MNHNY, CDR2 SVGAGI, per germline (reference sequence). DNA for the CDR3: TGTGCCAGCAGACGGACCATGAACACTGAAGCTTTCTTT. It codes for CASRRTMNTEAFF.

The gene calls are TRBV5-1 and TRBJ2-2, with D uncertain. This CDR3 is 14 amino acids long. V was cut by 0 bases and J by 6 bases, with 9 bases left in between. Germline assignment: CDR1 SGHRS and CDR2 YFSETQ. The CDR3 is CASSLAGGSGELFF. Here the CDR3 DNA reads TGCGCCAGCAGCTTGGCGGGCGGCTCCGGGGAGCTGTTTTTT.

This sequence joins TRBV29-1 and TRBJ1-5; 7 positions match TRBD1. Germline V gene lookup returns CDR1 SQVTM and CDR2 ANQGSEA. The junction had 4 bases not matched to a gene; V was cut back by 6 bases and J by 5 bases. This CDR3 spans 12 amino acids. CDR3 DNA: TGCAGCGTGACAGGGACCGATCAGCCCCAGCATTTT. Amino acids: CSVTGTDQPQHF.

The chain employs TRBV30 and TRBJ1-2; 7 bases line up with TRBD1. The J segment lost 4 bases and the V segment lost 3 bases, leaving 14 bases of the junction unmatched. Per the germline V gene, CDR1 is GTSNPN and CDR2 is SVGIG (reference sequence). The CDR3 has 16 amino acids. CDR3: CAWSAGTAALVYGYTF. CDR3 DNA sequence: TGTGCCTGGAGCGCCGGGACAGCGGCCCTGGTCTATGGCTACACCTTC.

The chain has TRBV7-2 and TRBJ2-3; 9 bases fit TRBD2. The CDR3 spans 15 residues. Germline lookup yields CDR1 SGHTA and CDR2 FQGNSA. The V gene end was trimmed by 1 base and the J gene end by 10 bases; junction bases not matched to a gene: 9. The CDR3 is CASSLGLAAAGPQYF. As DNA, the CDR3 is TGTGCCAGCAGCTTAGGACTAGCGGCCGCCGGCCCGCAGTATTTT.

This clone was seen once. The chain links TRBV6-4 to TRBJ2-3, with 9 bases that match TRBD2. Germline V CDR1 and CDR2: MRHNA, SNTAGT. The CDR3 totals 20 residues. V lost 7 bases, J lost 4 bases, and 24 bases stayed unmatched. The CDR3: CASMSVRGGLVPERSDTQYF. CDR3 coding DNA: TGTGCCAGCATGTCGGTGCGGGGGGGCTTGGTTCCCGAGAGGTCAGATACGCAGTATTTT.

CDR3 sequence (DNA): TGTGCCAGCAGTCCCTTAGCGGGGGCGGCCCAGTACTTC. This codes for CASSPLAGAAQYF. The V call is TRBV28, the J call TRBJ2-5, with 9 bases identical to TRBD2. CDR1 MDHEN and CDR2 SYDVKM come from the germline V gene. The length of the CDR3 is 13 residues. V dropped 5 bases and J dropped 9; count of bases not matched to a gene: 7.

Here the CDR3 reads CSVRWQTQYF. The CDR3 DNA follows: TGCAGCGTTCGATGGCAGACCCAGTACTTC. The rearrangement links TRBV29-1 to TRBJ2-5; D unclear. V was trimmed by 5 bases and J by 6 bases, leaving 7 bases between them. The CDR3 is made up of 10 amino acids. Looked up from germline, CDR1 is SQVTM and CDR2 is ANQGSEA.

This chain links TRBV5-1 with TRBJ2-2, with 8 bases that match TRBD1. The CDR3 covers 14 residues. V trimming: 6 bases; J trimming: 4 bases; junction bases outside the gene matches: 5. Germline CDR1 and CDR2: SGHRS and YFSETQ. This CDR3 is CASKGQGSTGELFF. The DNA of the CDR3 is TGCGCCAGCAAAGGACAGGGTAGCACCGGGGAGCTGTTTTTT. Supplemented by reference TRBV5-1 and TRBJ2-2, the full variable domain reads KAGVTQTPRYLIKTRGQQVTLSCSPISGHRSVSWYQQTPGQGLQFLFEYFSETQRNKGNFPGRFSGRQFSNSRSEMNVSTLELGDSALYLCASKGQGSTGELFFGEGSRLTVL.

This chain connects TRBV7-9 to TRBJ2-3; no clear D gene. Per germline, CDR1 SEHNR and CDR2 FQNEAQ (reference sequence). Trimming cost V 5 bases and J 5 bases, with 8 bases left between them. This CDR3 region has 12 residues. The CDR3 sequence is CASSTGGDTQYF. The DNA of the CDR3 is TGTGCCAGCAGCACCGGTGGAGATACGCAGTATTTT.

This clone was seen once. The V gene is TRBV2, the J gene TRBJ2-6; no reliable D call. This CDR3 has 12 amino acids. Trimming shortened V by 5 bases and J by 3 bases, and 2 bases separated the two germline ends. CDR1 SNHLY and CDR2 FYNNEI come from the germline V gene. This CDR3 reads CASSIGANVLTF. In DNA form, the CDR3 reads TGTGCCAGCAGTATTGGGGCCAACGTCCTGACTTTC.